These 8 T cell receptor beta chains came from one sample sequenced in a study of identical twins. TCRdb re-analysed the 5' RACE reads in MiXCR, keeping a single row per CDR3 protein. The sample lists about 660,000 distinct CDR3 sequences; less than 10% were seen once. In addition, the sample was reused for a study of yellow fever vaccine responses in identical twins.

Sequencing input: PBMCs. Every receptor here comes from a woman aged 18-30 years in good health.

The chain carries TRBV29-1 and TRBJ2-5; D gene ambiguous. The CDR3 runs 10 residues. The V gene lost 4 bases and the J gene lost 9 bases, with 9 bases spanning the gap. Germline V gene data show CDR1 as SQVTM and CDR2 as ANQGSEA. CDR3 sequence reads: CSVVRKAQYF. The CDR3 DNA reads as TGCAGCGTTGTTAGGAAGGCCCAGTACTTC.

This clonotype turned up a few times. The chain uses TRBV5-1 and TRBJ1-5; D perhaps matches TRBD1 (5 bases). V lost 4 bases to trimming and J lost 1 base, with 15 bases between them. Germline V gives CDR1 SGHRS, CDR2 YFSETQ. This CDR3 is 16 amino acids long. CDR3 DNA: TGCGCCAGCAGCCCCGGCGGGGGGTTGAGCAATCAGCCCCAGCATTTT. It encodes CASSPGGGLSNQPQHF.

The chain links TRBV9 to TRBJ1-5; no reliable D call. With 3 bases removed from V and 0 bases from J, the gap between germline ends came to 4 bases. The CDR3 is 13 residues long. In germline, CDR1 is SGDLS, CDR2 YYNGEE. This CDR3 reads CASSAVSNQPQHF. CDR3 in DNA: TGTGCCAGCAGCGCCGTTAGCAATCAGCCCCAGCATTTT.

This clonotype was recorded a few times. The genes are TRBV7-3 and TRBJ2-1; D remains unclear. This CDR3 region has 15 residues. Germline CDR1 SGHTA, CDR2 FQGTGA. With 3 bases removed from V and 2 bases from J, the gap between germline ends came to 11 bases. The CDR3 loop is CASSLFAETYNEQFF. Here the CDR3 DNA reads TGTGCCAGCAGCTTGTTTGCGGAGACCTACAATGAGCAGTTCTTC.

This clonotype was recorded at least ten times. The chain uses TRBV3-1 and TRBJ2-5; D ambiguous. V lost 4 bases, J lost 1 base, and 7 bases lay in between. The CDR3 is made up of 13 amino acids. Per the germline V gene, CDR1 is LGHDT and CDR2 is YNNKEL (reference sequence). The CDR3 reads CASSPRTQETQYF. The CDR3 nucleotides are TGTGCCAGCAGCCCCAGGACCCAAGAGACCCAGTACTTC.

This rearrangement joins TRBV29-1 to TRBJ2-7; 8 bases agree with TRBD2. The CDR3 loop spans 13 amino acids. CDR1 is SQVTM, CDR2 ANQGSEA, per germline. The ends lost 3 bases at V and 3 bases at J; junction bases unmatched: 4. CDR3 sequence: CSVDSLAGYEQYF. The CDR3 nucleotides are TGCAGCGTTGACAGTCTAGCGGGCTACGAGCAGTACTTC.

The rearrangement links TRBV4-2 to TRBJ2-1, with 11 positions matching TRBD1. In germline, CDR1 is LGHNA, CDR2 YNFKEQ. The V and J ends lost 4 bases and 6 bases, in that order; junction bases with no gene match: 11. The CDR3 contains 17 residues. The CDR3 sequence: CASSLRRGQGVSNEQFF. In nucleotides, the CDR3 is TGTGCCAGCAGCCTCCGCAGGGGACAGGGGGTTTCCAATGAGCAGTTCTTC.

This clonotype was recorded at least ten times. V usage is TRBV6-2 or TRBV6-3 and J usage is TRBJ2-5, with TRBD2 matching 12 bases. The CDR3 length is 18 residues. V trimming: 6 bases; J trimming: 2 bases; junction bases outside the gene matches: 13. Germline V gives CDR1 MNHEY, CDR2 SVGEGT. The CDR3 region has the DNA TGTGCCAGCAGCCTACAACCTAGCGGGAGGGCCGGGCAAGAGACCCAGTACTTC. This sequence encodes CASSLQPSGRAGQETQYF.